This is a list of T cell receptor beta chains from one sample in a study of early T cells in non-severe SARS-CoV-2 infection. MiXCR, run by TCRdb on the 5' RACE reads, gives a single entry per CDR3 protein. The repertoire holds tens of thousands of distinct CDR3 sequences, with approximately 8% as singletons. This material consisted of whole blood, taken at baseline. Receptor source: an adult who was a healthcare worker with PCR-confirmed SARS-CoV-2 infection or an uninfected control (not recorded which). Each CDR3 is given with its conserved first and last residue. Fields, in order: CDR3 protein, V gene, J gene.

CDR3: CASSTAGANRGEQYF
V: TRBV28
J: TRBJ2-7

CDR3: CASSLGLVNEQFF
V: TRBV5-1
J: TRBJ2-1

CDR3: CASSPRAGQPQHF
V: TRBV18
J: TRBJ1-5

CDR3: CSARGQFQETQYF
V: TRBV20-1
J: TRBJ2-5

CDR3: CSVWSGHRETQYF
V: TRBV29-1
J: TRBJ2-5

CDR3: CASSQALTGANVLTF
V: TRBV4-1
J: TRBJ2-6

CDR3: CASSQSGGGRETQYF
V: TRBV4-1
J: TRBJ2-5

CDR3: CSAEQDYEQYF
V: TRBV20-1
J: TRBJ2-7

CDR3: CASRSGTGEFNSPLHF
V: TRBV27
J: TRBJ1-6

CDR3: CASSVTDSPYEQYF
V: TRBV9
J: TRBJ2-7

CDR3: CAWGLGSPDGYTF
V: TRBV30
J: TRBJ1-2